This T cell receptor (beta chain) was sequenced in a study of graft-versus-host responses after intestinal transplantation. The CDR3 extends over 13 amino acids. Trimming took off 7 bases at V and 0 bases at J, with 7 bases between the two ends. Germline V gene lookup returns CDR1 LNHDA and CDR2 SQIVND (reference sequence). The repertoire was sequenced with immunoSEQ multiplex PCR; TCRdb's copy has only in-frame clones and lacks some. The sample shows about 23,000 clones, approximately 91% of them seen only once. Material: PBMCs, obtained 39 to 40 days after intestinal transplant. This TCR was recovered from a human patient who received an intestinal transplant, so some T cells may come from the graft donor. The V gene is TRBV19, the J gene TRBJ1-3; no clear D gene. CDR3 region: CASTEGSGNTIYF. The CDR3 coding sequence is TGTGCCAGTACTGAGGGCTCTGGAAACACCATATATTTT.